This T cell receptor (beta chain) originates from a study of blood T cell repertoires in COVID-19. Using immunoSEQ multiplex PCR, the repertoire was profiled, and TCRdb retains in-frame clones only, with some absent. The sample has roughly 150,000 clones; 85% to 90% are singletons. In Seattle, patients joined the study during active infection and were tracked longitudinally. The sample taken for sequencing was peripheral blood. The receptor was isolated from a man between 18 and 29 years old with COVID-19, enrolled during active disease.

The CDR3 DNA reads TGTGCCAGCCACCGACTAGCGGGTAACTCCTACGAGCAGTACTTC. As protein: CASHRLAGNSYEQYF. The chain employs TRBV6-6 and TRBJ2-7; 10 nucleotides line up with TRBD2. This CDR3 spans 15 amino acids. Per the germline V gene, CDR1 is MNHNY and CDR2 is SVGAGI (reference sequence). V was clipped by 8 bases and J by 0 bases; unmatched bases: 7.